The rows below give T cell receptor beta chains drawn from one sample of a study of shared clonotypes between healthy human individuals. The protocol was immunoSEQ multiplex PCR, while the TCRdb copy is restricted to in-frame clones and leaves out a portion. Of around 940,000 clones listed, 70% to 85% were seen once; the top ten hold around 1.4%. Sequences were obtained from memory CD4+ T cells sorted from blood. The receptors come from a man aged 18-30 years in good health. Each CDR3 is given with its conserved first and last residue.

>TRBJ1-1|TRBV5-1
CASSLAAGSGGNTEAFF
>TRBJ1-5|TRBV6-6
CASILGQGGNQPQHF
>TRBJ2-7|TRBV6-1
CASSEGGYYEQYF
>TRBJ2-7|TRBV27
CASSFLAGSYEQYF
>TRBJ2-3|TRBV27
CASSLRVYGGGAGDTQYF
>TRBJ2-5|TRBV6-5
CASSYRDRGQETQYF
>TRBJ1-5|TRBV6-1
CASSEASHQPQHF
>TRBJ2-7|TRBV27
CASTPRDSPPYEQYF
>TRBJ1-2|TRBV7-9
CASSLLMRTRDTNYGYTF
>TRBJ1-4|TRBV9
CASSLGTEQGKLFF
>TRBJ2-7|TRBV6-6
CASSLGQGDFYEQYF
>TRBJ2-5|TRBV6-1
CASREGRTNKETQYF
>TRBJ2-3|TRBV19
CASSTGKADTQYF
>TRBJ2-1|TRBV6-1
CASSEGQSSYNEQFF
>TRBJ1-5|TRBV4-1
CASSQADRSNQPQHF